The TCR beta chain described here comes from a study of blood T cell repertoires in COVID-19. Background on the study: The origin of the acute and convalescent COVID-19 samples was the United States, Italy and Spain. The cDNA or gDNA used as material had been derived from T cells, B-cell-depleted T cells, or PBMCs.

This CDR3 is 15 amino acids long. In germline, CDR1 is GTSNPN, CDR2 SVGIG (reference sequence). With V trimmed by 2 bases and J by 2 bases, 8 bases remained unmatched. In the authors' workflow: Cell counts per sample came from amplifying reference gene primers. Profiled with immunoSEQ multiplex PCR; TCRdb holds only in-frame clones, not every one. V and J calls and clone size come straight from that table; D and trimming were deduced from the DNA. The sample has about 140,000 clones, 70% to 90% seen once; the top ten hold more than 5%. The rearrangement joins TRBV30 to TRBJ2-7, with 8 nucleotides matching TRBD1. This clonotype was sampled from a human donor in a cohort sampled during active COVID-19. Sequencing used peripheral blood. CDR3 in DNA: TGTGCCTGGAGTATCGGACAGGGTAGTCCCTACGAGCAGTACTTC. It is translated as CAWSIGQGSPYEQYF.